The 7 T cell receptor beta chains given below trace back to one sample, sequenced in a study of blood T cell repertoires in COVID-19. This table comes from immunoSEQ multiplex PCR, and its TCRdb copy is limited to in-frame clones, with some not included. In the table there are about 110,000 clones, around 84% of which are singletons. The specimen sequenced was peripheral blood. These receptors all come from a woman at least 80 years old with acute or convalescent COVID-19.

The chain combines TRBV5-4 with TRBJ2-5; 13 bases fit TRBD2. The germline V gene encodes CDR1 SGHNT and CDR2 YYREEE (reference sequence). This CDR3 is built from 15 residues. After removal of 5 bases from V and 4 bases from J, the junction contained 5 bases not matched to a gene. The CDR3 coding sequence is TGTGCCAGCAGGGTACTAGCGGGAGGGCTAGAGACCCAGTACTTC. Translated: CASRVLAGGLETQYF.

The chain links TRBV19 to TRBJ1-1; 9 positions match TRBD1. The CDR3 loop spans 16 amino acids. Germline V gives CDR1 LNHDA, CDR2 SQIVND (reference sequence). Trimming removed 7 bases from V and 0 bases from J; junction bases left unmatched: 9. The CDR3 region is CASTLGTGLLNTEAFF. Here the CDR3 DNA reads TGTGCCAGTACCCTAGGGACAGGGCTCCTGAACACTGAAGCTTTCTTT. Based on the CDR3 plus reference TRBV19 and TRBJ1-1, the full variable domain is DGGITQSPKYLFRKEGQNVTLSCEQNLNHDAMYWYRQDPGQGLRLIYYSQIVNDFQKGDIAEGYSVSREKKESFPLTVTSAQKNPTAFYLCASTLGTGLLNTEAFFGQGTRLTVV.

This clone was recorded only once. V usage is TRBV6-5 and J usage is TRBJ1-3, with a possible D match to TRBD1 (5 bases). Per germline, CDR1 MNHEY and CDR2 SVGAGI. Trimming stripped 5 bases from V and 2 bases from J, with 10 bases between. The CDR3 is made up of 14 amino acids. Here the CDR3 reads CASSLGGAGNTIYF. CDR3 DNA sequence: TGTGCCAGCAGTCTGGGGGGAGCTGGAAACACCATATATTTT.

The chain has TRBV7-9 and TRBJ1-1; D possibly corresponds to TRBD1 (5 bases). V was cut by 4 bases and J by 5 bases, with 26 bases left in between. Germline CDR1 is SEHNR and CDR2 is FQNEAQ (reference sequence). The CDR3 consists of 18 residues. CDR3 loop: CASSSYPGGGGILTEAFF. The CDR3 region has the DNA TGTGCCAGCAGCTCCTACCCGGGGGGGGGAGGCATTCTAACTGAAGCTTTCTTT.

Only a few counts were recorded for this clone. This sequence joins TRBV7-7 and TRBJ2-1; D unclear. V dropped 1 base and J dropped 1 base, with 14 bases sitting between them. Germline CDR1 and CDR2: SSHAT and FNYEAQ (reference sequence). CDR3 length: 17 amino acids. The CDR3 DNA is TGTGCCAGCAGCTTAGGCTTAGCAGAAGTTTCCTACAATGAGCAGTTCTTC. Protein: CASSLGLAEVSYNEQFF.

The chain couples TRBV7-2 to TRBJ2-3, with D perhaps matching TRBD1 (6 bases). Trimming stripped 5 bases from V and 1 base from J, with 13 bases between. This CDR3 is 15 amino acids long. Per germline, CDR1 SGHTA and CDR2 FQGNSA. The CDR3 coding sequence is TGTGCCAGCAGCGCACAGGGTTTGGGCACAGATACGCAGTATTTT. Protein: CASSAQGLGTDTQYF.

The sample holds one count of this clone. V and J are TRBV3-1 (or the pseudogene TRBV3-2) and TRBJ1-2, with D tentatively TRBD1 (6 bases). Trimming removed 4 bases at V and 8 bases at J, with 17 bases between. The CDR3 loop spans 14 amino acids. Germline V gives CDR1 LGHDT, CDR2 YNNKEL (reference sequence). As DNA, the CDR3 is TGTGCCAGCAGCCTTGGACAGCCACCTATGGGCTACACCTTC. Translating it yields CASSLGQPPMGYTF.